This T cell receptor beta chain comes out of a study of CD8 T cells in ankylosing spondylitis. This clonotype was observed a handful of times. Trimming removed 4 bases from V and 7 bases from J, with 10 bases in between. Germline assignment: CDR1 SGHTA and CDR2 FQGNSA. CDR3 size: 13 residues. MiXCR, applied by TCRdb to the 5' RACE reads, yields one record per CDR3 protein. The sample has over 100,000 distinct CDR3 sequences, roughly 11% seen once. Sequencing was performed on blood, either unsorted or a sorted T cell fraction (not recorded which). The chain carries TRBV7-2 and TRBJ2-2, with D possibly TRBD2 on 5 matching bases. The source of this sequence is a female donor with ankylosing spondylitis or in good health (not recorded which). The CDR3 nucleotides read TGTGCCAGCAGCTCGGGGTACATCGGGGAGCTGTTTTTT. This sequence encodes CASSSGYIGELFF. The full variable domain, rest sourced from reference TRBV7-2 and TRBJ2-2, is GAGVSQSPSNKVTEKGKDVELRCDPISGHTALYWYRQSLGQGLEFLIYFQGNSAPDKSGLPSDRFSAERTGGSVSTLTIQRTQQEDSAVYLCASSSGYIGELFFGEGSRLTVL.